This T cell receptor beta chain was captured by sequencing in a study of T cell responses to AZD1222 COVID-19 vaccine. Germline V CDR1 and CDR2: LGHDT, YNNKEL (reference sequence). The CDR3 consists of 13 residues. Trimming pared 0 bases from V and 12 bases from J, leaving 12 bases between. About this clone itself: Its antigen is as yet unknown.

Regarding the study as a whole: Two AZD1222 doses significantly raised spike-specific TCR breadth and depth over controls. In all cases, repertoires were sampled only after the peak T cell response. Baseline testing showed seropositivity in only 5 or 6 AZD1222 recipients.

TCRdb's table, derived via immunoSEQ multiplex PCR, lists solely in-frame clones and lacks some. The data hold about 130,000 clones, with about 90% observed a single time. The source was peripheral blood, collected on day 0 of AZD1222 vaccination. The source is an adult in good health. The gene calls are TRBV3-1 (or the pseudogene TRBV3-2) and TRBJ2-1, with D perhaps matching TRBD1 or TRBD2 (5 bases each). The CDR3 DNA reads TGTGCCAGCAGCCAAGATCTAGGGACGTTGCAGTTCTTC. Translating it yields CASSQDLGTLQFF.